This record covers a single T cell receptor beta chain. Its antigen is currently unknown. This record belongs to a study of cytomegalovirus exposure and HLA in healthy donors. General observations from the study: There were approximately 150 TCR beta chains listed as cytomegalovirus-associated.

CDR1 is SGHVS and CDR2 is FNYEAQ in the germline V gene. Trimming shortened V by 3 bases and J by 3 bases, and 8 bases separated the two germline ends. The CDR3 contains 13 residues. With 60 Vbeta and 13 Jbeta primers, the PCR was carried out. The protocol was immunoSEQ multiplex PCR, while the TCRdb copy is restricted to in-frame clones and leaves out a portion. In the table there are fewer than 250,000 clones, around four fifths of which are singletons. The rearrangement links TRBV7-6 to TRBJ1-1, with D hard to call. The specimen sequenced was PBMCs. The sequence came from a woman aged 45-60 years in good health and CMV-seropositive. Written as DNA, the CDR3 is TGTGCCAGCAGCTTCTCTTTGTACACTGAAGCTTTCTTT. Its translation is CASSFSLYTEAFF.